The 21 T cell receptor beta chains given below trace back to one sample, sequenced in a study of tumor-infiltrating lymphocytes in primary liver carcinoma (dated by TCRdb to 2017 to 2019). Total RNA and DNA were co-extracted without cell sorting from around 20-30 mg of bulk tissue using the AllPrep DNA/RNA mini kit. The reads were generated on an Illumina HiSeq 2500. Using a constant-region primer and ProtoScript II reverse transcriptase, TCRbeta-specific cDNA was reverse-transcribed from around 520 ng total RNA. The TCRbeta libraries were prepared through three rounds of nested multiplex PCR following a slightly modified ARM-PCR procedure. Each of the first two PCR rounds ran for about 9 cycles and used multiplex TRBV1-TRBV30 forward primers together with a Cbeta reverse primer. TCRdb handled the public reads itself, with Q25 trimming in fastp and clone calling in MiXCR, and kept productive beta chains. Rows with a matching CDR3 protein are joined into one entry that keeps the most common DNA and genes. The sample profile shows 50,000 to 60,000 distinct CDR3 sequences; about 80% of them were found once. Around 22% of the sample goes to the ten largest clones.

Sequencing was done on a sample of liver tumor tissue from sampling region 5. The cell subset or site label, as the study defines it: tumor region T5, tumor centre. All receptors come from a man aged 40-49 years with primary liver carcinoma and hepatitis B virus infection.

This clonotype occurred many times. V and J are TRBV11-2 and TRBJ2-3; D is uncertain. The V end was cut by 0 bases, the J end by 6 bases, with 10 bases between. Germline V gene lookup returns CDR1 SGHAT and CDR2 FQNNGV. This CDR3 region has 14 residues. CDR3 in DNA: TGTGCCAGCAGCTTAGATATCCTGTTGGATACGCAGTATTTT. Translation: CASSLDILLDTQYF.

In this sample, this clonotype turned up once. The genes are TRBV7-8 and TRBJ2-5; TRBD2 matches at 8 bases. The CDR3 spans 17 residues. Trimming at V came to 6 bases and at J to 5 bases, leaving 17 bases not matched to a gene. Germline V gene sequence: CDR1 SGHVS, CDR2 FQNEAQ. Here the CDR3 reads CASSPPLTSERSETQYF. The CDR3 nucleotides read TGTGCCAGCAGTCCGCCGTTGACTAGCGAGAGGTCGGAGACCCAGTACTTC.

As for this clonotype: The junction does not match germline at one end; this may be a read error. The V and J genes are TRBV11-2 and TRBJ1-1; D remains unclear. Per germline, CDR1 SGHAT and CDR2 FQNNGV. This CDR3 contains 13 residues. DNA of the CDR3: TGTACCAGCAACTTAGGCCTGGACACTGAAGCTTTCTTT. As protein: CTSNLGLDTEAFF.

In its sample, this clonotype ranks as medium-sized. The gene calls are TRBV29-1 and TRBJ1-2; weak D call: TRBD1 (5 bases). Germline-derived CDR1 and CDR2 are SQVTM and ANQGSEA. The CDR3 is 12 residues long. Trimming took off 4 bases at V and 6 bases at J, with 12 bases between the two ends. CDR3 loop: CSVVQGWNGYTF. DNA for the CDR3: TGCAGCGTTGTCCAGGGATGGAATGGCTACACCTTC.

This clonotype was detected many times. The chain employs TRBV18 and TRBJ2-7; 8 bases line up with TRBD1. Losses at the gene ends were 3 bases for V and 6 bases for J; bases not matched to a gene: 10. The germline V gene has CDR1 KGHSH and CDR2 LQKENI. The CDR3 is 15 residues long. CDR3 DNA sequence: TGTGCCAGCTCACCCATTGGACAGGGCCAGGGCGAGCAGTACTTC. Protein product: CASSPIGQGQGEQYF. Full variable domain (missing parts from reference TRBV18 and TRBJ2-7): NAGVMQNPRHLVRRRGQEARLRCSPMKGHSHVYWYRQLPEEGLKFMVYLQKENIIDESGMPKERFSAEFPKEGPSILRIQQVVRGDSAAYFCASSPIGQGQGEQYFGPGTRLTVT.

This chain uses TRBV12-3 or TRBV12-4 with TRBJ1-5; a weak D match, TRBD1 (5 bases). This CDR3 region has 15 residues. V lost 9 bases and J lost 6, with 21 bases in between. The CDR3 reads CASTRGAAITQPQHF. The CDR3 nucleotides are TGTGCCAGTACGCGGGGCGCCGCAATAACTCAGCCCCAGCATTTT.

Note on this clonotype: One junction end does not reproduce the germline sequence, and a read error may be involved. This CDR3 reads CDSSLRDKSTGELFF. The CDR3 region has the DNA TGTGACAGCAGCCTCCGGGACAAAAGTACCGGGGAGCTGTTTTTT. The rearrangement joins TRBV11-2 to TRBJ2-2; possible D gene TRBD1, 6 bases. The CDR3 loop spans 15 amino acids. The V gene's germline CDR1 is SGHAT and CDR2 FQNNGV.

About this clonotype itself: One end of the junction does not line up with germline, which may come from a read error. Here the CDR3 reads CTSSYAGLASYNEQFF. The CDR3 DNA reads as TGTACCAGCAGTTACGCGGGACTAGCGTCTTACAATGAACAGTTCTTC. The chain has TRBV6-2 or TRBV6-3 and TRBJ2-1, with TRBD2 identical over 10 bases. Germline V gene data show CDR1 as MNHEY and CDR2 as SVGEGT. This CDR3 spans 16 amino acids.

This clonotype came up once. A junction end diverges from the germline sequence, so it may reflect a read error. V gene TRBV28 combines with J gene TRBJ1-2, with 10 positions matching TRBD1. Germline V lookup: CDR1 MDHEN, CDR2 SYDVKM. The CDR3 is made up of 13 amino acids. In DNA, the CDR3 is TGTGCCTCCCGGACAGGGGGAAACTATTGCTACAGCTTC. This encodes CASRTGGNYCYSF.

Worth noting for this clonotype: Because the CDR3 is missing its conserved closing phenylalanine or tryptophan, this is likely a read error. The DNA is left out, because the CDR3 cannot be placed on it with certainty; the CDR3 is given as TCRdb lists it. The V gene is TRBV14, the J gene TRBJ2-1; TRBD1 reflects the table's D call only, with no check against the DNA. CDR1 is SGHDN, CDR2 FVKESK, per germline. The CDR3 spans 13 amino acids, including both terminal residues. The CDR3 sequence is CASSPGVGTSKFS.

With respect to this clonotype: An end of the junction differs from the germline gene, which may be a read error. The chain carries TRBV13 and TRBJ2-5, with D perhaps assigned TRBD1 or TRBD2 (5 bases each). The germline V gene has CDR1 PRHDT and CDR2 FYEKMQ (reference sequence). The CDR3 spans 13 residues. The CDR3 region has the DNA TGTGCCGGCGGGCCGAGGGGTTCGAAGACCCAATACTTC. This gives the protein CAGGPRGSKTQYF. Full variable domain (missing parts from reference TRBV13 and TRBJ2-5): AAGVIQSPRHLIKEKRETATLKCYPIPRHDTVYWYQQGPGQDPQFLISFYEKMQSDKGSIPDRFSAQQFSDYHSELNMSSLELGDSALYFCAGGPRGSKTQYFGPGTRLLVL.

Comments on this clonotype: Without the conserved terminal phenylalanine or tryptophan, this CDR3 likely stems from a read error. The gene calls are TRBV29-1 and TRBJ2-5; 8 bases match TRBD1. The germline V gene has CDR1 SQVTM and CDR2 ANQGSEA. The CDR3 is made up of 13 amino acids. J gave up 5 bases and V 3 bases, and 5 bases lay outside the gene matches. Here the CDR3 DNA reads TGCAGCGTTGACCCAGGGGGCAGGGAGACCCAGTACCTC. Its translation is CSVDPGGRETQYL.

In regard to this clonotype: A read error may produce the germline difference seen at one junction end. The rearrangement uses TRBV29-1 and TRBJ1-1; D remains ambiguous. Germline CDR1 is SQVTM and CDR2 is ANQGSEA. This CDR3 comprises 17 residues. The CDR3 loop reads CSVDAINLGTQRPEGFF. The CDR3 DNA sequence: TGCAGTGTTGATGCCATAAATCTGGGCACCCAACGACCTGAAGGTTTCTTT.

This clonotype was seen just once. The rearrangement joins TRBV20-1 to TRBJ1-1; no definite D call. Trimming removed 3 bases at V and 1 base at J, with 9 bases between. The V gene's germline CDR1 is DFQATT and CDR2 SNEGSKA (reference sequence). The CDR3 spans 13 residues. The CDR3 DNA reads as TGCAGTGCTAGTACCAGGACGAACACTGAAGCTTTCTTT. Translating it yields CSASTRTNTEAFF.

Notes on this clonotype: Germline and junction disagree at one end, which may indicate a read error. The chain has TRBV14 and TRBJ2-5; tentative D call: TRBD1 (5 bases). CDR1 is SGHDN, CDR2 FVKESK, per germline. The CDR3 has 16 amino acids. The CDR3 nucleotides read TGTCCCAGCAGCCAAGAGAAACTACCGAGACAGGAGACCCAGTACTTC. Translation: CPSSQEKLPRQETQYF.

This clonotype was counted between two and nine times. This may stem from a read error, because a much larger clone lies one nucleotide away. This chain joins TRBV25-1 and TRBJ2-2, with D possibly TRBD2 on 7 matching bases. Germline V CDR1 and CDR2: MGHDK, SYGVNS. V was shortened by 3 bases and J by 7 bases, with 12 bases between the two germline ends. CDR3 length: 14 amino acids. CDR3 in amino acids: CASSDPGGLGELFF. The DNA of the CDR3 is TGTGCCAGCAGTGATCCCGGGGGGCTCGGGGAGCTGTTTTTT. Complete variable domain (other parts from reference TRBV25-1 and TRBJ2-2): EADIYQTPRYLVIGTGKKITLECSQTMGHDKMYWYQQDPGMELHLIHYSYGVNSTEKGDLSSESTVSRIRTEHFPLTLESARPSHTSQYLCASSDPGGLGELFFGEGSRLTVL.

As concerns this clonotype: An end of the junction does not agree with germline; a read error may underlie this. The CDR3 coding sequence is TGTGCCATCAGCCACGGGACTAACGGGCTAGCCCACGAGCAGTACTTC. This gives the protein CAISHGTNGLAHEQYF. This chain uses TRBV11-2 with TRBJ2-7; 7 nucleotides align to TRBD2. The CDR3 covers 16 residues. CDR1 and CDR2 (germline): SGHAT, FQNNGV.

This clonotype has a handful of counts. It may be a read error: a sequence one base away is much more abundant. The chain has TRBV30 and TRBJ2-7; the match to TRBD2 covers 7 bases. The CDR3 consists of 13 residues. Per the germline V gene, CDR1 is GTSNPN and CDR2 is SVGIG (reference sequence). J was trimmed by 6 bases and V by 5 bases; bases with no gene match: 10. The CDR3 loop reads CAWGVLGRGEQYF. The CDR3 DNA follows: TGTGCCTGGGGAGTTTTGGGGAGGGGCGAGCAGTACTTC.

As regards this clonotype: The CDR3 ends on some other residue instead of the conserved phenylalanine or tryptophan, so this is likely a read error. The chain recombines TRBV11-2 with TRBJ2-1; possibly TRBD1 or TRBD2 for D (5 bases each). V was cut by 3 bases and J by 8 bases, with 14 bases left in between. There are 14 residues in the CDR3. Germline CDR1 and CDR2: SGHAT and FQNNGV. The CDR3, as DNA: TGTGCCAGCAGCTTGGGGGTAGTGAGCTATGAGCAGTTCCTC. It specifies CASSLGVVSYEQFL.

As to this clonotype: In this CDR3 the conserved last residue, phenylalanine or tryptophan, is missing, so a read error is likely. This CDR3 is CASSYLGTEETQYL. The CDR3 bases are TGTGCCAGCAGTTACCTAGGGACGGAGGAGACCCAGTACCTC. The chain has TRBV6-6 and TRBJ2-5; D possibly uses TRBD1 or TRBD2 (5 bases each). This CDR3 has 14 residues. The V gene lost 2 bases and the J gene lost 5 bases, with 12 bases spanning the gap. The germline gives CDR1 MNHNY, CDR2 SVGAGI (reference sequence).

As for this clonotype: A read error may produce the germline difference seen at one junction end. The V call is TRBV11-2, the J call TRBJ1-5, with TRBD1 as a possible D gene (6 bases). The germline V gene encodes CDR1 SGHAT and CDR2 FQNNGV. The CDR3 consists of 16 residues. The CDR3 nucleotides are TGTACCAGCAGCCTAAAAGGGGGACTGACGAATCGGGCCCAGCATTTT. It specifies CTSSLKGGLTNRAQHF.